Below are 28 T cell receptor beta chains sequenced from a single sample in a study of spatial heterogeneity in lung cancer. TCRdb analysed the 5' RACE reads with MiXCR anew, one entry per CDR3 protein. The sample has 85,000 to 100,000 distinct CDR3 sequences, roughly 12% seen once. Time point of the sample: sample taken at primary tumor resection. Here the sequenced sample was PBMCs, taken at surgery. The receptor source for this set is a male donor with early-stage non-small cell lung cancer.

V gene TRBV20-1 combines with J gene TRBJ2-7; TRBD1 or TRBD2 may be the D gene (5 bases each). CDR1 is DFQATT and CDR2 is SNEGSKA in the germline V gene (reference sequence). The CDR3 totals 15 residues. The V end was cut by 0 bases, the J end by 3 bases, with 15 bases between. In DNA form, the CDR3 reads TGCAGTGCTAGAGATGGTATAGGGACCCACTACGAGCAGTACTTC. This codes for CSARDGIGTHYEQYF.

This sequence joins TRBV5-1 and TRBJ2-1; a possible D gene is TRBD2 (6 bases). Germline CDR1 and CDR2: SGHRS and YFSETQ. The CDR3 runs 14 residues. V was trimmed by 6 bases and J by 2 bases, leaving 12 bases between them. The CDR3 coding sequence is TGCGCCAGCATGGATAGCGGAACCTACAATGAGCAGTTCTTC. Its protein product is CASMDSGTYNEQFF.

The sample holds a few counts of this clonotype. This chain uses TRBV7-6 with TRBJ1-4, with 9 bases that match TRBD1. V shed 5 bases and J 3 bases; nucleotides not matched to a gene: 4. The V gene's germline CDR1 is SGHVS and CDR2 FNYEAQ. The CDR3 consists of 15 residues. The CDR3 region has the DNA TGTGCCAGCAGCCTGGACAGGGGTTCTAATGAAAAACTGTTTTTT. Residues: CASSLDRGSNEKLFF.

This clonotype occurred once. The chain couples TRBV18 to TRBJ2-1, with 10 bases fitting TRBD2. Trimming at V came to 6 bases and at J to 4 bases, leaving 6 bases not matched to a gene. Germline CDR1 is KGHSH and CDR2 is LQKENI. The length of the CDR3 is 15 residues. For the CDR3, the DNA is TGTGCCAGCTCGCCCGAGCGGGGGGGATACAATGAGCAGTTCTTC. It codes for CASSPERGGYNEQFF.

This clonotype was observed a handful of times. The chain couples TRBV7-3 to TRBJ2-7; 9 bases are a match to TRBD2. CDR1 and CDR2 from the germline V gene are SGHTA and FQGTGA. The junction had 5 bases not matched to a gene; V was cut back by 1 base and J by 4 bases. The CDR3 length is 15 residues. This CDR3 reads CASSLMASGDYEQYF. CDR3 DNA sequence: TGTGCCAGCAGCTTAATGGCTAGCGGGGATTACGAGCAGTACTTC. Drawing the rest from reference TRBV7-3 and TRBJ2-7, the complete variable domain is GAGVSQTPSNKVTEKGKYVELRCDPISGHTALYWYRQSLGQGPEFLIYFQGTGAADDSGLPNDRFFAVRPEGSVSTLKIQRTERGDSAVYLCASSLMASGDYEQYFGPGTRLTVT.

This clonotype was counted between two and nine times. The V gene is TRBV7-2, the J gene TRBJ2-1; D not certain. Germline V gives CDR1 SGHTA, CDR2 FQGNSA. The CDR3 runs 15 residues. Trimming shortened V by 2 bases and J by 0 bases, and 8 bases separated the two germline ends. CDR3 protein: CASSLSLSSYNEQFF. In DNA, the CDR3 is TGTGCCAGCAGCTTAAGCCTGAGCTCCTACAATGAGCAGTTCTTC. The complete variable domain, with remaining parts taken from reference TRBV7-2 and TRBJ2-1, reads GAGVSQSPSNKVTEKGKDVELRCDPISGHTALYWYRQSLGQGLEFLIYFQGNSAPDKSGLPSDRFSAERTGGSVSTLTIQRTQQEDSAVYLCASSLSLSSYNEQFFGPGTRLTVL.

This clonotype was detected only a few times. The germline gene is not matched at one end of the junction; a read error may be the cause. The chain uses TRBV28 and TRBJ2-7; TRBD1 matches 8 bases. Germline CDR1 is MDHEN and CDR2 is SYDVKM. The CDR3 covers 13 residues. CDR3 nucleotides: TGTGCCAGCAGTTCCGGACAGGGCGGGACAGGTGGCTTC. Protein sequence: CASSSGQGGTGGF.

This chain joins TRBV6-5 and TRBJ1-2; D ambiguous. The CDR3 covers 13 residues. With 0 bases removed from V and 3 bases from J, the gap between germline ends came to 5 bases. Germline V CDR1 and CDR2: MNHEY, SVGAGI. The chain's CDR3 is CASSYSPDYGYTF. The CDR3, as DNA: TGTGCCAGCAGTTACTCCCCAGACTATGGCTACACCTTC.

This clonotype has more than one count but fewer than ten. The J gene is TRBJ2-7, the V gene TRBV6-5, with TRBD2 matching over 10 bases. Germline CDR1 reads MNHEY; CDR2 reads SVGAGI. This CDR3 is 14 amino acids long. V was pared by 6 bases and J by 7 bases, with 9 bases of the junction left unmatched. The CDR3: CASRLAGGQGEQYF. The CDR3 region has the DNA TGTGCCAGCAGGTTAGCGGGAGGCCAGGGGGAGCAGTACTTC.

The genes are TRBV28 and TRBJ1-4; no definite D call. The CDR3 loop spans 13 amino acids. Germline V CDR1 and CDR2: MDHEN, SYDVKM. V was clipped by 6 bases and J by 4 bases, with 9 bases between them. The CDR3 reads CASSNRNNEKLFF. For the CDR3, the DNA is TGTGCCAGCAGCAACAGAAATAATGAAAAACTGTTTTTT.

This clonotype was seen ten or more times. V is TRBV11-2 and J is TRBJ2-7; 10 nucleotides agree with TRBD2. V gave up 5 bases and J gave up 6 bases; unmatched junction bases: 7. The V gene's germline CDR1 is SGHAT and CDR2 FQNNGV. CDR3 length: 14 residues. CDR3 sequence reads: CASSPSGSEGEQYF. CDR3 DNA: TGTGCCAGCAGCCCTAGCGGGAGCGAAGGCGAGCAGTACTTC.

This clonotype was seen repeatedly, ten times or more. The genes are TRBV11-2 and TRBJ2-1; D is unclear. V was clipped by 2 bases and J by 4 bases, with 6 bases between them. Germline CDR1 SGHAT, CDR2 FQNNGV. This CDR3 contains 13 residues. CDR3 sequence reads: CASSLNSYNEQFF. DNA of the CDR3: TGTGCCAGCAGCTTAAACAGTTACAATGAGCAGTTCTTC.

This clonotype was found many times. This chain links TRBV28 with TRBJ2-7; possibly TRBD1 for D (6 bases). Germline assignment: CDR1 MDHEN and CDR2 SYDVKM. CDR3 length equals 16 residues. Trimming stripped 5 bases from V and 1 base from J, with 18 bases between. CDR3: CASSPTGRSLSYEQYF. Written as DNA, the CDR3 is TGTGCCAGCAGTCCAACAGGGCGGTCCCTTTCCTACGAGCAGTACTTC.

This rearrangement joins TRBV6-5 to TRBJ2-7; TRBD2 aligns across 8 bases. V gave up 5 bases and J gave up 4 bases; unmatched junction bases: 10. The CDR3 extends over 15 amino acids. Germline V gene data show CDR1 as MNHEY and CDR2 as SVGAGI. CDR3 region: CASSRAGRAGYEQYF. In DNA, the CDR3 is TGTGCCAGCAGTCGTGCCGGGAGGGCCGGGTACGAGCAGTACTTC.

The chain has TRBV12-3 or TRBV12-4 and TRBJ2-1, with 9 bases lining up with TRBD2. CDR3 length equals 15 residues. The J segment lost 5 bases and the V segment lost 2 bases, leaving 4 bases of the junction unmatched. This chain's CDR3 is CASSLLAGGHNEQFF. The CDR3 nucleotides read TGTGCCAGCAGTTTACTCGCGGGGGGGCACAATGAGCAGTTCTTC.

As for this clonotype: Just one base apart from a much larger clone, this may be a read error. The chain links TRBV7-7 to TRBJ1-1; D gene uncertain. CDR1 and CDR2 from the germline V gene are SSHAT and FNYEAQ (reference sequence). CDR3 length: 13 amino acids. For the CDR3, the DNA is TGTGCTAGCAGCTTAGAAAGGGCGACTGAAGCTTTCTTT. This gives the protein CASSLERATEAFF. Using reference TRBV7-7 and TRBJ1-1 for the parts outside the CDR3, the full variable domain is GAGVSQSPRYKVTKRGQDVTLRCDPISSHATLYWYQQALGQGPEFLTYFNYEAQPDKSGLPSDRFSAERPEGSISTLTIQRTEQRDSAMYRCASSLERATEAFFGQGTRLTVV.

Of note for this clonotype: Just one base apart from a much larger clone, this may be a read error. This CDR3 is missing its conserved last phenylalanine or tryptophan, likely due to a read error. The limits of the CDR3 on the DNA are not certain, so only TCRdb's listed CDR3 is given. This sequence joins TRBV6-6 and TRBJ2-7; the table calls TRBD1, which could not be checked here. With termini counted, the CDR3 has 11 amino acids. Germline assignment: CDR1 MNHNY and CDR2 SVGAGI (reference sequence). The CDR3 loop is CASSNTGEKYL.

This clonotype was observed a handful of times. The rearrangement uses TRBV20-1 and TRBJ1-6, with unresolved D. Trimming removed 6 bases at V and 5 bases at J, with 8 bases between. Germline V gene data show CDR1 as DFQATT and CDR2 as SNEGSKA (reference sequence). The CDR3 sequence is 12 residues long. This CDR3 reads CSARSDNSPLHF. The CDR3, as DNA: TGCAGTGCCAGATCGGATAATTCACCCCTCCACTTT.

The CDR3 spells CASRGGAGANVLTF. The DNA of the CDR3 is TGTGCCAGCCGCGGGGGGGCTGGGGCCAACGTCCTGACTTTC. The chain recombines TRBV2 with TRBJ2-6; 9 nucleotides agree with TRBD2. Looked up from germline, CDR1 is SNHLY and CDR2 is FYNNEI. With 8 bases clipped from V and 2 bases from J, the junction kept 1 base outside the gene matches. The CDR3 runs 14 residues.

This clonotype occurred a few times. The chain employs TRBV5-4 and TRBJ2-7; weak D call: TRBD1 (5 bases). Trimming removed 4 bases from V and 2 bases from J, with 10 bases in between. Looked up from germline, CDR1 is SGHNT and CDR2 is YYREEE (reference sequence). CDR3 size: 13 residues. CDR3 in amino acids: CASSEIRAYEQYF. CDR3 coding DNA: TGTGCCAGCAGCGAAATCAGGGCCTACGAGCAGTACTTC.

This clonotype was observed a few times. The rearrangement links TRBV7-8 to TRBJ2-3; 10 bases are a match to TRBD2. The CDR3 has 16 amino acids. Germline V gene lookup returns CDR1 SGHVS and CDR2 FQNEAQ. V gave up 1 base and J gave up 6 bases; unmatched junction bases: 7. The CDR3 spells CASSLGSGGASDTQYF. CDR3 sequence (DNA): TGTGCCAGCAGCTTAGGGAGCGGGGGGGCCTCGGATACGCAGTATTTT.

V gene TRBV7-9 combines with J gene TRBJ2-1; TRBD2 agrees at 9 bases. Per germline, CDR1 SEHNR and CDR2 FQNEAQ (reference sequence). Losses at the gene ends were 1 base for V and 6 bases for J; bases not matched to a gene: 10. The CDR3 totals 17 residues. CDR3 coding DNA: TGTGCCAGCAGCTTAGGTCAGCTGCGGGGGGGCCTCAATGAGCAGTTCTTC. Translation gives CASSLGQLRGGLNEQFF.

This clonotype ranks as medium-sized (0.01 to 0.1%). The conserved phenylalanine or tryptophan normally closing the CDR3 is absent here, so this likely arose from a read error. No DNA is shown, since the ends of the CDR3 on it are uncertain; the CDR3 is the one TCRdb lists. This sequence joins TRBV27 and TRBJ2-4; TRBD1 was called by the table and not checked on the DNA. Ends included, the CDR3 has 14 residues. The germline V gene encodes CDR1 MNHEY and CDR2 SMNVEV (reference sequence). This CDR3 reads CASSPSRTGVGTVL.

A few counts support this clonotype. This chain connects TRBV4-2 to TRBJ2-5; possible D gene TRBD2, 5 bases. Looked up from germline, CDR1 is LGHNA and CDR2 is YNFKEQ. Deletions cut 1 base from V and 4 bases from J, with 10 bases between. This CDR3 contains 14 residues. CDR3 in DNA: TGTGCCAGCAGCCAAGTGGGGAGTTTAGAGACCCAGTACTTC. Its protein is CASSQVGSLETQYF.

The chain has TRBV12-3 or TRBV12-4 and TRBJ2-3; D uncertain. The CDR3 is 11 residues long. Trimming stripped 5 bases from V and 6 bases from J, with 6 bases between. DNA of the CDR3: TGTGCCAGCAGTGGGTACGATACGCAGTATTTT. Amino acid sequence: CASSGYDTQYF.

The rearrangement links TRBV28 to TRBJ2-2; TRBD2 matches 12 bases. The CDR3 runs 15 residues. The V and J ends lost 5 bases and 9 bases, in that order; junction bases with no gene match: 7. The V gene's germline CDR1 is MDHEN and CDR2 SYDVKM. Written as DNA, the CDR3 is TGTGCCAGCAGTGAGACTAGCGGGAGAATCAGGGAGCTGTTTTTT. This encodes CASSETSGRIRELFF.

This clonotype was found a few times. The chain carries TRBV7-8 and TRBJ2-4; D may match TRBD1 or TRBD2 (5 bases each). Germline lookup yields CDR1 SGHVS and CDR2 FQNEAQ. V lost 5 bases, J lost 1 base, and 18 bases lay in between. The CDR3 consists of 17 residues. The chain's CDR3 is CASSPQWGRGAKNIQYF. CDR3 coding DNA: TGTGCCAGCAGCCCCCAATGGGGACGAGGGGCCAAAAACATTCAGTACTTC.

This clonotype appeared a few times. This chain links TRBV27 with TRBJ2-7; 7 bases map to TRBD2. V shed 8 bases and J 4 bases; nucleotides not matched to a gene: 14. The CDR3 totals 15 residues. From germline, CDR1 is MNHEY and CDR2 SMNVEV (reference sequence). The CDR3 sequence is CASRAVRELVYEQYF. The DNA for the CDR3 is TGTGCCAGCCGGGCGGTGCGGGAGTTAGTATACGAGCAGTACTTC.